A selection of T cell receptor beta chains follows, all from one sample in a study of blood T cell repertoires in COVID-19. Here immunoSEQ multiplex PCR was the method, and the copy in TCRdb shows in-frame clones only, minus some. The sample shows some 100,000 clones, around 93% of them seen only once. Material for sequencing was peripheral blood. The receptors come from a human donor with active COVID-19. The donor label of this sample is uncertain. The CDR3 runs from the conserved cysteine through the conserved F or W. D genes are given only for firm matches. The listing skips clone size in some rows; elsewhere it reads once, few, many or a size class.

J	D	size	V	DNA	CDR3
TRBJ2-2	.	.	TRBV3-1/TRBV3-2	TGTGCCAGCAGCTTTCGGACAGTGAACACCGGGGAGCTGTTTTTT	CASSFRTVNTGELFF
TRBJ2-3	TRBD2	.	TRBV2	TGTGCCAGCAGAGATAGCCCTAGCGGGAGCTATCTCACAGATACGCAGTATTTT	CASRDSPSGSYLTDTQYF
TRBJ1-4	.	once	TRBV9	TGTGCCAGCAGCCCATCAAATGAAAAACTGTTTTTT	CASSPSNEKLFF
TRBJ2-6	TRBD1	.	TRBV7-6	TGTGCCAGCAGCAGCGTCAGGGGGCTAGGGGCCAACGTCCTGACTTTC	CASSSVRGLGANVLTF
TRBJ2-4	TRBD1	.	TRBV5-4	TGTGCCAGCAGCCGGGACAGCACTCGAGACAACATTCAGTACTTC	CASSRDSTRDNIQYF
TRBJ2-7	.	few	TRBV6-5	TGTGCCAGTGGGCGGACAGTGAATATCTACGAGCAGTACTTC	CASGRTVNIYEQYF
TRBJ2-1	TRBD2	.	TRBV9	TGTGCCAGCAGCGTTTCACTAGCGGGGCGCGATAATGAGCAGTTCTTC	CASSVSLAGRDNEQFF
TRBJ2-3	.	.	TRBV11-2	TGTGCCAGCAGCTTATCAACAGGGTGGGATACGCAGTATTTT	CASSLSTGWDTQYF
TRBJ2-1	TRBD2	.	TRBV11-2	TGTGCCAGCAGCACCCAACCGGGGGAGGGTGAGCAGTTCTTC	CASSTQPGEGEQFF
TRBJ2-7	.	.	TRBV6-2/TRBV6-3	TGTGCCAGCAGCGCTACAGGGTGGAACCACGAGCAGTACTTC	CASSATGWNHEQYF
TRBJ2-1	.	.	TRBV6-7	TGTGCCAGTCAAGGAACAGGGTCTTTAGTGAATGAGCAGTTCTTC	CASQGTGSLVNEQFF
TRBJ1-5	.	.	TRBV19	TGTGCCAGTAGTTCTCCCCGGGATAACGGCGTGCAGCCCCAGCATTTT	CASSSPRDNGVQPQHF
TRBJ1-2	TRBD1	once	TRBV13	TGTGCCAGCAGCTTAACCCCGACAGGGGGGCTGGGCTACACCTTC	CASSLTPTGGLGYTF
TRBJ2-3	.	.	TRBV5-8	TGTGCCAGCAGCTTGGAAGGCGGAAGCACAGATACGCAGTATTTT	CASSLEGGSTDTQYF
TRBJ2-1	TRBD2	.	TRBV11-3	TGTGCCAGCAGCTTCACTAGCGGGGGGTTTGATGAGCAGTTCTTC	CASSFTSGGFDEQFF
TRBJ1-2	TRBD1	once	TRBV7-6	TGTGCCAGCAGCATGGGACAGGGACTCGGCTACACCTTC	CASSMGQGLGYTF
TRBJ2-5	.	.	TRBV7-8	TGTGCCAGCAGCATTACAGGGATAGAGACCCAGTACTTC	CASSITGIETQYF
TRBJ1-1	.	.	TRBV3-1/TRBV3-2	TGTGCCAGCAGCCTAGCCAACACTGAAGCTTTCTTT	CASSLANTEAFF
TRBJ2-3	.	once	TRBV4-3	TGCGCCAGCAGCCAAGGGGAGTCTAGCACAGATACGCAGTATTTT	CASSQGESSTDTQYF
TRBJ2-7	.	once	TRBV19	TGTGCCAGTAGTATAAGAGGCGGGACAGTAGCCTACGAGCAGTACTTC	CASSIRGGTVAYEQYF
TRBJ2-3	TRBD1	.	TRBV29-1	TGCAGCTTACAGGGGGCGACAGATACGCAGTATTTT	CSLQGATDTQYF
TRBJ2-3	TRBD2	.	TRBV28	TGTGCCAGCAGTTTAGCTAGCGGGGGGCCCGATACGCAGTATTTT	CASSLASGGPDTQYF
TRBJ2-4	TRBD2	.	TRBV2	TGTGCCAGCAGTTCACTAGCGGGGGTCGGAGGCATTCAGTACTTC	CASSSLAGVGGIQYF
TRBJ2-3	.	.	TRBV7-3	TGTGCCAGCAGTACCTACGGGACAAATACGCAGTATTTT	CASSTYGTNTQYF
TRBJ1-1	TRBD1	once	TRBV7-9	TGTGCCAGCAGCTTAGAGGAGGGGGGACAGGCGGCTTTCTTT	CASSLEEGGQAAFF
TRBJ2-7	.	once	TRBV5-1	TGCGCCAGCAGATGGGACTTCGATAACGAGCAGTACTTC	CASRWDFDNEQYF
TRBJ1-1	.	once	TRBV28	TGTGCCAGCAGACACCCCGTGGGGGGCGGGAGCGCTGAAGCTTTCTTT	CASRHPVGGGSAEAFF
TRBJ1-1	TRBD1	.	TRBV9	TGTGCCAGCAGCGTCACAGGGGGCGACACTGAAGCTTTCTTT	CASSVTGGDTEAFF
TRBJ2-2	.	once	TRBV18	TGTGCCAGCTCACCATCACAGGGCACCGGGGAGCTGTTTTTT	CASSPSQGTGELFF
TRBJ1-2	TRBD1	.	TRBV23-1	TGCGCCAGCAGTCAATCGAGGGGGCGAGGAGACAACTATGGCTACACCTTC	CASSQSRGRGDNYGYTF
TRBJ2-3	TRBD2	.	TRBV27	TGTGCCAGCAGTTTAGGTGGCGGGGGTCGGACAGATACGCAGTATTTT	CASSLGGGGRTDTQYF
TRBJ2-7	.	.	TRBV7-7	TGTGCCACCCGGGACTCCGAGGGTGAGCAGTACTTC	CATRDSEGEQYF
TRBJ1-3	.	.	TRBV7-9	TGTGCCAGCAGCTTTGGCTCGCCCTCTGGAAACACCATATATTTT	CASSFGSPSGNTIYF
TRBJ1-2	.	.	TRBV18	TGTGCCAGCTCACCAGCTCCGGAGAGCTATGGCTACACCTTC	CASSPAPESYGYTF
TRBJ2-3	TRBD2	once	TRBV7-3	TGTGCCAGCAGCTTAAGAGGAGCGGGGGCCACCACAGATACGCAGTATTTT	CASSLRGAGATTDTQYF
TRBJ2-1	.	once	TRBV7-9	TGTGCCAGCAGCTTACCTTACCTACAGGCCTTCAACAATGAGCAGTTCTTC	CASSLPYLQAFNNEQFF
TRBJ2-5	.	.	TRBV19	TGTGCCAGTAGTATAGACCTGACAGGTCTTGAAGAGACCCAGTACTTC	CASSIDLTGLEETQYF
TRBJ2-5	.	.	TRBV5-5	TGTGCCAGCAGCGTCGTATCCGGGAGAGGGGAGACCCAGTACTTC	CASSVVSGRGETQYF
TRBJ2-3	TRBD1	.	TRBV9	TGTGCCAGCAGCGCCGGCCAGGGGGTGATGACAGATACGCAGTATTTT	CASSAGQGVMTDTQYF
TRBJ1-3	TRBD1	.	TRBV6-2/TRBV6-3	TGTGCCAGCAGTTACCTGGAGGGGGCGTCCGGAAACACCATATATTTT	CASSYLEGASGNTIYF
TRBJ2-1	.	.	TRBV6-4	TGTGCCAGCAGTGACTCGTACAGGAACTCCTACAATGAGCAGTTCTTC	CASSDSYRNSYNEQFF
TRBJ1-5	TRBD1	.	TRBV2	TGTGCCAGCAGAGACCGGGACAGGGGGCTTCAGCCCCAGCATTTT	CASRDRDRGLQPQHF
TRBJ2-7	.	.	TRBV9	TGTGCCAGCAGCCCCCCGGAGGGGCCATATTACCAGTACTTC	CASSPPEGPYYQYF
TRBJ2-2	TRBD2	.	TRBV7-8	TGTGCCAGCAGCCCTCGGGACTATGGGACCGGGGAGCTGTTTTTT	CASSPRDYGTGELFF
TRBJ1-3	TRBD1	.	TRBV20-1	TGCAGTGCTAGTAGGACAGGTCGTGGGTCTGGAAACACCATATATTTT	CSASRTGRGSGNTIYF
TRBJ1-1	.	.	TRBV15	TGTGCCACCAGCAGAAACAGGGAGAACACTGAAGCTTTCTTT	CATSRNRENTEAFF
TRBJ1-2	.	.	TRBV7-9	TGTGCCAGCAGCTTATACGGGGGGCGCCCGGAAGGTCGAGGCTACACCTTC	CASSLYGGRPEGRGYTF
TRBJ1-2	TRBD1	.	TRBV18	TGTGCCAGCTCACCTCAAGAACAGGGGCGAAAGGGCTACACCTTC	CASSPQEQGRKGYTF
TRBJ1-5	.	.	TRBV19	TGTGCCAGTAGTCCTTACGGACAGCTTAGCAATCAGCCCCAGCATTTT	CASSPYGQLSNQPQHF
TRBJ1-4	TRBD1	.	TRBV9	TGTGCCAGCAGCGTGGGACAGGGCTTGAGGACTAATGAAAAACTGTTTTTT	CASSVGQGLRTNEKLFF
TRBJ1-3	.	.	TRBV28	TGTGCCAGCCAAAGTGGCAGAAGAAACACCATATATTTT	CASQSGRRNTIYF
TRBJ1-5	TRBD1	.	TRBV28	TGTGCCAGCAGTTTAATGAACAGGGGCCGCCAGCCCCAGCATTTT	CASSLMNRGRQPQHF
TRBJ2-7	.	once	TRBV6-1	TGTGCCAGCAGTGAAGAACAGGGAGACGAGCAGTACTTC	CASSEEQGDEQYF
TRBJ2-1	TRBD2	.	TRBV24-1	TGTGCCACCAGTGCGGGGGGGCCAGCGTACAATGAGCAGTTCTTC	CATSAGGPAYNEQFF
TRBJ2-3	.	.	TRBV5-1	TGCGCCAGCAGCTTTTCCCCTAGCACAGATACGCAGTATTTT	CASSFSPSTDTQYF
TRBJ1-2	TRBD1	.	TRBV5-6	TGTGCCAGCAGCTTGGATCCGGACAGGGGGCGAGGCTACACCTTC	CASSLDPDRGRGYTF
TRBJ1-1	.	once	TRBV5-4	TGTGCCAGCAGCTTTCAGGAATTGAACACTGAAGCTTTCTTT	CASSFQELNTEAFF
TRBJ1-3	.	.	TRBV18	TGTGCCAGCTCACCCACGAGCTCTGGAAACACCATATATTTT	CASSPTSSGNTIYF